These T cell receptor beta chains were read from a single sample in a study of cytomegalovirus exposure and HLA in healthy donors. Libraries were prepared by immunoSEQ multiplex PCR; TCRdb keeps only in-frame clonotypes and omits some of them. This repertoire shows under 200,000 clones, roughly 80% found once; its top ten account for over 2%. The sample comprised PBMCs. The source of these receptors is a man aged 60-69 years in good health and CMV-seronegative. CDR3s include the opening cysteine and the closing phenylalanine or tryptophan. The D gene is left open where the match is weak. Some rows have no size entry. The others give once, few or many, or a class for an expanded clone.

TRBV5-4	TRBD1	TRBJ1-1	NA	CASSLGGTGVSGAYEAFF	TGTGCCAGCAGCTTGGGAGGGACAGGGGTATCCGGGGCCTATGAAGCTTTCTTT
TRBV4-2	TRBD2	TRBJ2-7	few	CASSQWMGAGGSYEQYF	TGTGCCAGCAGCCAGTGGATGGGTGCGGGAGGCTCCTACGAGCAGTACTTC
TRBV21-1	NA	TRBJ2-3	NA	CASSKGLADCTDTQYF	TGTGCCAGCAGCAAAGGACTAGCGGATTGCACAGATACGCAGTATTTT
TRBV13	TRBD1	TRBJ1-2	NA	CASTLRGRGDYGYTF	TGTGCCAGCACCCTACGCGGCAGGGGGGACTATGGCTACACCTTC
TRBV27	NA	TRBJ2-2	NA	CASSLSSGANTGELFF	TGTGCCAGCAGTTTATCGTCCGGAGCGAACACCGGGGAGCTGTTTTTT
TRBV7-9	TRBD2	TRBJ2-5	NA	CSSSLPFGLEETQYF	TGTTCCAGCAGCTTACCCTTTGGACTAGAGGAGACCCAGTACTTC
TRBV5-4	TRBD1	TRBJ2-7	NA	CASSLMTGSREQYF	TGTGCCAGCAGCTTGATGACAGGGTCTCGCGAGCAGTACTTC
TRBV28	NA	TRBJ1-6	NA	CASSFGTAYNSPLHF	TGTGCCAGCAGTTTTGGCACAGCCTATAATTCACCCCTCCACTTT
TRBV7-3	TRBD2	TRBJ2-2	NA	CASSFQLAGDTGELFF	TGTGCCAGCAGCTTTCAGCTAGCGGGAGACACCGGGGAGCTGTTTTTT
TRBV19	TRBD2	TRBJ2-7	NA	CASSTSHSGAYEQYF	TGTGCCAGTAGTACCAGCCATAGCGGGGCCTACGAGCAGTACTTC
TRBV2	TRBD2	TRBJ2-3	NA	CASTRIAGVTQYF	TGTGCCAGCACAAGGATAGCGGGGGTTACGCAGTATTTT
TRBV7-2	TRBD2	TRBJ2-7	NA	CASSLGAGLAGGEQYF	TGTGCCAGCAGCTTAGGGGCGGGACTAGCGGGGGGCGAGCAGTACTTC
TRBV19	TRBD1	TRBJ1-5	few	CASSTGTEDQPQHF	TGTGCCAGTAGTACTGGGACAGAAGATCAGCCCCAGCATTTT
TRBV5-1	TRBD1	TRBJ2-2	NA	CASSGSVGTANTGELFF	TGCGCCAGCAGCGGGAGCGTAGGGACAGCCAACACCGGGGAGCTGTTTTTT
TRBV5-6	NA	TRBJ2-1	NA	CASSLFRYNEQFF	TGTGCCAGCAGCTTGTTTCGCTACAATGAGCAGTTCTTC
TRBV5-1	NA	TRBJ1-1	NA	CASSLVPGPNTEAFF	TGCGCCAGCAGCTTAGTTCCGGGTCCGAACACTGAAGCTTTCTTT
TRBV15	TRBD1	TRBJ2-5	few	CATSRDSGTGVFQETQYF	TGTGCCACCAGCAGAGATTCCGGGACAGGGGTCTTCCAAGAGACCCAGTACTTC
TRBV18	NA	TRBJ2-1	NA	CASSPEWRYNEQFF	TGTGCCAGCTCACCAGAGTGGCGGTACAATGAGCAGTTCTTC
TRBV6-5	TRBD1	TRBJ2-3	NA	CASSYSGTGFTDTQYF	TGTGCCAGCAGTTACTCCGGGACAGGTTTCACAGATACGCAGTATTTT
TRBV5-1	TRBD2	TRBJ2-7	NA	CASSLGLAGGGYEQYF	TGCGCCAGCAGCTTGGGACTAGCGGGGGGGGGCTACGAGCAGTACTTC
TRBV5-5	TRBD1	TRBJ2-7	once	CASTPLGTGNHEQYF	TGTGCCAGCACCCCCCTGGGGACAGGTAATCACGAGCAGTACTTC
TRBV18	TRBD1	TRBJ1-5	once	CASSRDRGSDGPQHF	TGTGCCAGCTCCCGGGACAGGGGGTCTGATGGGCCCCAGCATTTT
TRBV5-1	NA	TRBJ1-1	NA	CASKQDTGRTEAFF	TGCGCCAGCAAGCAAGATACGGGGAGGACTGAAGCTTTCTTT
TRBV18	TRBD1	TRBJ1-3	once	CASSPGTGRSGNTIYF	TGTGCCAGCTCACCTGGGACAGGGAGGTCTGGAAACACCATATATTTT
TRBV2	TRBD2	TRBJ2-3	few	CASKLAGGFADTQYF	TGTGCCAGTAAACTAGCGGGGGGTTTCGCAGATACGCAGTATTTT
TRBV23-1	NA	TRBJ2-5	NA	CASSQAQGCQETQYF	TGCGCCAGCAGTCAGGCTCAGGGTTGCCAAGAGACCCAGTACTTC
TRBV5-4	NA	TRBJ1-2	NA	CASSFGGNYGYTF	TGTGCCAGCAGCTTCGGAGGTAACTATGGCTACACCTTC
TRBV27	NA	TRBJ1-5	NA	CASSPRVSQPQHF	TGTGCCAGCAGTCCCAGGGTGAGTCAGCCCCAGCATTTT
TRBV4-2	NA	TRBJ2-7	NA	CASSQAPPTGEGAYEQYF	TGTGCCAGCAGCCAAGCCCCTCCAACGGGAGAGGGGGCTTACGAGCAGTACTTC
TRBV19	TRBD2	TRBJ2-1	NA	CASSTTGGIEQFF	TGTGCCAGTAGTACGACGGGAGGAATTGAGCAGTTCTTC
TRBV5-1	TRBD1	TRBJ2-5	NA	CASSLDGQGGETQYF	TGCGCCAGCAGCTTGGATGGACAGGGGGGAGAGACCCAGTACTTC
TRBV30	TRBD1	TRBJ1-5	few	CAWSVLGQGGQPQHF	TGTGCCTGGAGTGTACTCGGACAGGGAGGTCAGCCCCAGCATTTT
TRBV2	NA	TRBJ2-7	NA	CASSDSRRAPYEQYF	TGTGCCAGCAGTGATTCCCGGCGGGCGCCCTACGAGCAGTACTTC
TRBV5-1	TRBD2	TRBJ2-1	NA	CASSLRLAGPPYNEQFF	TGCGCCAGCAGCTTACGACTAGCGGGACCCCCCTACAATGAGCAGTTCTTC
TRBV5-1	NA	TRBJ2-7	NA	CASSPTGHNYEQYF	TGCGCCAGCAGCCCTACGGGACACAACTACGAGCAGTACTTC
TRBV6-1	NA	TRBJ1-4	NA	CASSEQSTNEKLFF	TGTGCCAGCAGTGAACAGTCAACTAATGAAAAACTGTTTTTT
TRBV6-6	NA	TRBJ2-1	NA	CASSYTSTFYNEQFF	TGTGCCAGCAGTTACACGAGCACCTTCTACAATGAGCAGTTCTTC
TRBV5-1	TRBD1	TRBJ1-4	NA	CASSPGQKNEKLFF	TGCGCCAGCAGCCCGGGACAGAAGAATGAAAAACTGTTTTTT
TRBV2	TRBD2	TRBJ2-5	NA	CASTAGEQETQYF	TGTGCCAGTACCGCGGGGGAACAAGAGACCCAGTACTTC
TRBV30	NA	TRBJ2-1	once	CAWTPAGLGLQFF	TGTGCCTGGACCCCCGCCGGACTCGGATTACAGTTCTTC
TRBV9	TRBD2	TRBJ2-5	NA	CASSVGVRGGPGETQYF	TGTGCCAGCAGCGTGGGGGTTCGGGGGGGCCCGGGGGAGACCCAGTACTTC
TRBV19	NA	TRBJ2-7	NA	CASSRTGIPVEQYF	TGTGCCAGTAGTAGAACGGGGATACCGGTCGAGCAGTACTTC
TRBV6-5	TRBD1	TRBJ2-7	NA	CASRQGALHEQYF	TGTGCCAGCAGACAGGGGGCGCTCCACGAGCAGTACTTC
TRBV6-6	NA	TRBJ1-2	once	CASSRTPNYGYTF	TGTGCCAGCAGCCGCACACCGAACTATGGCTACACCTTC